Below, 6 T cell receptor beta chains from the same sample are listed, as sequenced in a study of blood T cell repertoires in COVID-19. The table came from immunoSEQ multiplex PCR; TCRdb's copy has only in-frame clones and leaves some out. The profile shows over 130,000 clones, around 81% of them singletons. Sequencing was performed on peripheral blood. All receptors come from a human donor in a cohort sampled during active COVID-19.

This chain uses TRBV11-3 with TRBJ1-1, with 9 bases matching TRBD1. CDR1 and CDR2 (germline): SGHNT, YENEEA. The V and J ends lost 4 bases and 3 bases, in that order; junction bases with no gene match: 6. There are 15 residues in the CDR3. The DNA of the CDR3 is TGTGCCAGCAGCTCAGCGCGACAGGGGGACACTGAAGCTTTCTTT. Protein product: CASSSARQGDTEAFF.

The genes are TRBV5-8 and TRBJ2-5; D unresolved. Per the germline V gene, CDR1 is SGHTS and CDR2 is YDEGEE. V was clipped by 5 bases and J by 2 bases, with 16 bases between them. The CDR3 runs 15 residues. The CDR3 reads CASSDSVVLQETQYF. The CDR3 DNA reads TGTGCCAGCAGTGATTCGGTGGTGCTTCAAGAGACCCAGTACTTC.

A few counts support this clone. The rearrangement links TRBV9 to TRBJ2-3; D is possibly TRBD2 (5 bases). V lost 3 bases to trimming and J lost 0 bases, with 14 bases between them. The CDR3 consists of 16 residues. The germline V gene has CDR1 SGDLS and CDR2 YYNGEE. CDR3 coding DNA: TGTGCCAGCAGCGGAGGAGGACCGGGGAGCACAGATACGCAGTATTTT. Protein: CASSGGGPGSTDTQYF.

This clone was found once. The chain carries TRBV3-1 (or the pseudogene TRBV3-2) and TRBJ1-2; possibly TRBD1 for D (5 bases). The CDR3 length is 13 residues. The germline V gene encodes CDR1 LGHDT and CDR2 YNNKEL (reference sequence). Between the trimmed V and J ends, which lost 5 bases and 4 bases, there was a span of 11 bases. CDR3 DNA: TGTGCCAGCAGCACAGCAGGGTCCTATGGCTACACCTTC. Translating it yields CASSTAGSYGYTF.

V gene TRBV5-1 combines with J gene TRBJ1-3; no clear D gene. Germline CDR1 is SGHRS and CDR2 is YFSETQ. V was trimmed by 4 bases and J by 0 bases, leaving 14 bases between them. The CDR3 has 16 residues. The CDR3 loop is CASSGTPASSGNTIYF. The CDR3 DNA follows: TGCGCCAGCAGCGGAACACCGGCTAGCTCTGGAAACACCATATATTTT.

The chain carries TRBV10-1 and TRBJ1-2; D ambiguous. Germline CDR1 is WNHNN and CDR2 is SYGVQD (reference sequence). The CDR3 runs 12 residues. Trimming removed 2 bases from V and 5 bases from J, with 6 bases in between. In nucleotides, the CDR3 is TGCGCCAGCAGTGAGACCAGTTATGGCTACACCTTC. Its translation is CASSETSYGYTF.